The clone carrying this TCR beta chain appeared a few times. The antigen is undetermined. This sample was included in a study of response to subunit inactivated influenza vaccine. This CDR3 has 15 residues. Germline CDR1 reads MGHDK; CDR2 reads SYGVNS. Trimming pared 4 bases from V and 6 bases from J, leaving 15 bases between. Each CDR3 protein is one row after TCRdb ran MiXCR on the RT-PCR reads. This sample carries fewer than 600,000 distinct CDR3 sequences, approximately 6.9% of them seen once, and the ten largest clones take under 15%. Notes on the study in general: New T cells are recruited in small numbers by each seasonal influenza vaccination, according to the authors' suggestion.

This clonotype was obtained from a man between 45 and 75 years old who received an inactivated influenza vaccine. The chain uses TRBV25-1 and TRBJ2-2; D call uncertain. Here the sequenced sample was PBMCs from blood, taken less than 30 months after vaccination. The CDR3 bases are TGTGCCAGCAGTGTCAGAGGACGCCTCCCCGGGGAGCTGTTTTTT. Translating it yields CASSVRGRLPGELFF. The entire variable domain, with the rest obtained from reference TRBV25-1 and TRBJ2-2, is as follows: EADIYQTPRYLVIGTGKKITLECSQTMGHDKMYWYQQDPGMELHLIHYSYGVNSTEKGDLSSESTVSRIRTEHFPLTLESARPSHTSQYLCASSVRGRLPGELFFGEGSRLTVL.